This T cell receptor beta chain was recorded in a study of blood T cell repertoires in COVID-19. Study-wide background: There were acute and convalescent COVID-19 samples, and they came from the United States, Italy and Spain. PBMCs, B-cell-depleted T cells, or T cells were the source of the cDNA or gDNA that made up the material.

Original data processing: Amplification from reference gene primers served as the basis for estimated nucleated cell counts. The repertoire was sequenced with immunoSEQ multiplex PCR; TCRdb's copy has only in-frame clones and lacks some. The DNA gave D and trimming, while V, J and clone size come from that table. The sample has tens of thousands of clones, 88% seen once. Trimming removed 2 bases at V and 2 bases at J, with 7 bases between. This CDR3 comprises 13 residues. CDR1 is SGHRS and CDR2 is YFSETQ in the germline V gene. The TCR was taken from a woman of 80 years or more with active or convalescent COVID-19. The gene calls are TRBV5-1 and TRBJ1-2, with unresolved D. Sequencing input: peripheral blood. The CDR3 loop reads CASSFEENYGYTF. Here the CDR3 DNA reads TGCGCCAGCAGCTTTGAGGAGAACTATGGCTACACCTTC.